Reported below is one T cell receptor (delta chain). Its matching antigen is unknown. RNA was extracted from the cells and then reverse transcribed. CDR3 amplicons came from multiplex PCR with pooled V-gene forward and constant-region reverse primers. TCRdb made new clone calls on the multiplex PCR reads using CATT. The repertoire holds roughly 76,000 delta-chain clones, with around 34% as singletons. These data originate in a study of Vδ1+ human thymocytes. Points from the study as a whole: Bulk repertoire data may be misinterpreted because of unexpected Vdelta2 sequences. Highly polyclonal TRG and TRD repertoires with Gaussian CDR3 length distributions appeared in thymus.

J lost 0 bases, V lost 0 bases, and 25 bases had no gene match. Per the germline V gene, CDR1 is TSWWSYY and CDR2 is QGS. The CDR3 loop spans 23 amino acids. The receptor comes from a boy younger than two who had congenital heart surgery. The sample taken for sequencing was Vdelta1+ gamma-delta thymocytes from the thymus. The subset here: FACS-sorted CD3+ TCRalphabeta- TCRVdelta1+ TCRVdelta2- thymocytes. The chain uses TRDV1 and TRDJ1; 7 bases line up with TRDD3. The CDR3 protein is CALGELYRTLSLLGYQYTDKLIF. The CDR3 region has the DNA TGTGCTCTTGGGGAACTATATCGGACCCTGTCCTTACTGGGGTATCAGTACACCGATAAACTCATCTTT.